The 5 T cell receptor beta chains given below trace back to one sample, sequenced in a study of PD-1 blockade in classical Hodgkin lymphoma. Time point denoted: cycle 4 day 1 (C4D1), after around six weeks of nivolumab. Every patient was affected by relapse after autologous stem cell transplantation, while exposure to brentuximab vedotin was not uniform. Libraries were prepared by immunoSEQ multiplex PCR; TCRdb keeps only in-frame clonotypes and omits some of them. The sample yields 90,000 to 140,000 clones, approximately 90% seen once. The source was peripheral blood mononuclear cells (PBMCs), collected before the fourth cycle of nivolumab. The source of these receptors is a human donor with classical Hodgkin lymphoma.

On this clone itself: One end of the junction varies from germline; a read error may be responsible. The gene calls are TRBV4-3 and TRBJ1-2; D might be TRBD1 (5 bases). From germline, CDR1 is LGHNA and CDR2 YSLEER. The CDR3 sequence is 15 residues long. CDR3 DNA sequence: TGCGCCAGCAGCGAAGAAACCACAGGATTTAAAGGCTACACCTTC. It encodes CASSEETTGFKGYTF.

V usage is TRBV7-2 and J usage is TRBJ2-7; D not resolved. Deletions cut 0 bases from V and 0 bases from J, with 9 bases between. Looked up from germline, CDR1 is SGHTA and CDR2 is FQGNSA. The CDR3 runs 15 residues. The CDR3 is CASSLAEPPSYEQYF. CDR3 bases: TGTGCCAGCAGCTTAGCGGAACCGCCCTCCTACGAGCAGTACTTC.

The V and J genes are TRBV5-4 and TRBJ1-5, with a weak D call TRBD1 (6 bases). Germline CDR1 and CDR2: SGHNT and YYREEE (reference sequence). The ends were cut back, 0 bases at V and 4 bases at J, with 8 bases in the middle. The CDR3 totals 14 residues. The CDR3 sequence: CASSLDRDNQPQHF. The CDR3 coding sequence is TGTGCCAGCAGCTTGGACAGGGATAATCAGCCCCAGCATTTT.

The J gene is TRBJ2-3, the V gene TRBV28; 11 nucleotides agree with TRBD2. This CDR3 comprises 15 residues. Germline V lookup: CDR1 MDHEN, CDR2 SYDVKM. The V gene end was trimmed by 5 bases and the J gene end by 4 bases; junction bases not matched to a gene: 5. CDR3 nucleotide sequence: TGTGCCAGCAGTCCACTAGCGGGAGTACCAGATACGCAGTATTTT. It specifies CASSPLAGVPDTQYF.

In the case of this clone: Distinct nucleotide sequences in the sample also encode this CDR3. The chain joins TRBV11-2 to TRBJ2-7; 11 positions agree with TRBD1. The CDR3 extends over 17 amino acids. CDR1 SGHAT and CDR2 FQNNGV come from the germline V gene. V trimming: 4 bases; J trimming: 0 bases; junction bases outside the gene matches: 8. In DNA form, the CDR3 reads TGTGCCAGCAGCTACGGGACAGGGGGACTTAGCTCCTACGAGCAGTACTTC. This gives the protein CASSYGTGGLSSYEQYF.